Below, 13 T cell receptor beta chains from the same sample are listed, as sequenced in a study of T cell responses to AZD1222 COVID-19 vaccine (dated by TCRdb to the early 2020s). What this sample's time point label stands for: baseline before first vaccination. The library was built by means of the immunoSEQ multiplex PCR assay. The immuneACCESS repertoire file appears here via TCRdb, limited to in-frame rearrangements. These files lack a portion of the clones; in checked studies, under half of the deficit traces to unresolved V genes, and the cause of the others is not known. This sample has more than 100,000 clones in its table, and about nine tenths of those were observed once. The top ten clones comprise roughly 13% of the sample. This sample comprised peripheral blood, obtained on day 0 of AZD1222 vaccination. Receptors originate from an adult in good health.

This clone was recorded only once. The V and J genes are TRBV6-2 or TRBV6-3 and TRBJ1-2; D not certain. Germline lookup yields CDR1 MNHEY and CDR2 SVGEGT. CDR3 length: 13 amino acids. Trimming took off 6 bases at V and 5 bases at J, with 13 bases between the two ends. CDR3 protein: CASSIGWRYGYTF. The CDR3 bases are TGTGCCAGCAGCATAGGGTGGAGGTATGGCTACACCTTC.

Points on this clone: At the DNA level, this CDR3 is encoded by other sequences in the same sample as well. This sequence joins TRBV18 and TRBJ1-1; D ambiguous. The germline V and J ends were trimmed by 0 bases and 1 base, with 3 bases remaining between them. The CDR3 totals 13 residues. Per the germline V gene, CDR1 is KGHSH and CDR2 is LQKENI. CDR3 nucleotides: TGTGCCAGCTCACCACCAGGGAACACTGAAGCTTTCTTT. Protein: CASSPPGNTEAFF.

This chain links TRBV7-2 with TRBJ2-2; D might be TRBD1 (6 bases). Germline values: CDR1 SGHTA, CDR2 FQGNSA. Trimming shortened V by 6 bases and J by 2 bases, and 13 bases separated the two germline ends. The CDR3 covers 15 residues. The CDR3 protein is CASRRHGTNTGELFF. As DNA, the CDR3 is TGTGCCAGCAGACGACACGGGACAAACACCGGGGAGCTGTTTTTT.

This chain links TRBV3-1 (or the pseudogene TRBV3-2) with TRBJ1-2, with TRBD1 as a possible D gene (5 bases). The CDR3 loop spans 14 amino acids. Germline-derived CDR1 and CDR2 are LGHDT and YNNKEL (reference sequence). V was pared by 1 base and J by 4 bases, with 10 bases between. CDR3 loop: CASSQGGPLYGYTF. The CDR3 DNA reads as TGTGCCAGCAGCCAAGGGGGACCGCTCTATGGCTACACCTTC.

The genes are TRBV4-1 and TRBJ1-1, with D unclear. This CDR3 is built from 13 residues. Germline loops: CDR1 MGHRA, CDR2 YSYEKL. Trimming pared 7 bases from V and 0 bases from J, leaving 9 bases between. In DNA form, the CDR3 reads TGCGCCAGCATCGGGGTCCTGAACACTGAAGCTTTCTTT. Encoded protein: CASIGVLNTEAFF.

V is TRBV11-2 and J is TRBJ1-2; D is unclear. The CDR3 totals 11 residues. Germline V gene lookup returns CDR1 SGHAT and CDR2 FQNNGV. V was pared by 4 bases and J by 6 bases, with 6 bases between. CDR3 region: CASSSPNGYTF. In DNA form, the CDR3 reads TGTGCCAGCAGCTCCCCGAATGGCTACACCTTC.

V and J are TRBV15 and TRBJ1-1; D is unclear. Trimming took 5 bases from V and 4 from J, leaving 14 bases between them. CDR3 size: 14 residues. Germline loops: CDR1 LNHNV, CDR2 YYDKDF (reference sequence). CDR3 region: CATSVVVTSTEAFF. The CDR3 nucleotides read TGTGCCACCAGCGTCGTTGTGACGAGCACTGAAGCTTTCTTT.

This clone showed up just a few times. The CDR3 is CASSLRTGSYSNQPQHF. CDR3 coding DNA: TGTGCCAGCAGTTTAAGGACAGGGAGCTATAGCAATCAGCCCCAGCATTTT. This rearrangement joins TRBV28 to TRBJ1-5, with 8 bases that match TRBD1. The CDR3 runs to 17 residues. Germline V gene lookup returns CDR1 MDHEN and CDR2 SYDVKM. With V trimmed by 2 bases and J by 0 bases, 6 bases remained unmatched.

The CDR3 DNA follows: TGCGCCAGCAGCCCTGACATTGACACTGAAGCTTTCTTT. Translation: CASSPDIDTEAFF. This sequence joins TRBV5-1 and TRBJ1-1; D not certain. Germline V gene data show CDR1 as SGHRS and CDR2 as YFSETQ. With 4 bases removed from V and 3 bases from J, the gap between germline ends came to 10 bases. The length of the CDR3 is 13 residues.

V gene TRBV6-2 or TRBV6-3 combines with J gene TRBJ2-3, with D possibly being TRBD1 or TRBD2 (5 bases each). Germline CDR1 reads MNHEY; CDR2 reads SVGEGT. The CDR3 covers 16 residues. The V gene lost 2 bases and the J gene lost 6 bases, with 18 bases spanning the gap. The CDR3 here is CASSYGGRNALDTQYF. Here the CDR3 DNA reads TGTGCCAGCAGTTACGGGGGTAGAAACGCGCTGGATACGCAGTATTTT.

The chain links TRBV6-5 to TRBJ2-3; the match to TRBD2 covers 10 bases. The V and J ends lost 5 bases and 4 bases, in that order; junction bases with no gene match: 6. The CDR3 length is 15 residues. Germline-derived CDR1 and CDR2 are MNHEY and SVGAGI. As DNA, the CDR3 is TGTGCCAGCAGTCATACCGGGACTAGCGCAGATACGCAGTATTTT. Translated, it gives CASSHTGTSADTQYF.

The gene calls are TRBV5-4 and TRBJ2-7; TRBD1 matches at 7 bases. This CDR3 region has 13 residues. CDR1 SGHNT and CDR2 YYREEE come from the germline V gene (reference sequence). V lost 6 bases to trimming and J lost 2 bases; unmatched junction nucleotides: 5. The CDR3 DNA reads TGTGCCAGCAATCTACAGGGGACCTACGAGCAGTACTTC. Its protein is CASNLQGTYEQYF.

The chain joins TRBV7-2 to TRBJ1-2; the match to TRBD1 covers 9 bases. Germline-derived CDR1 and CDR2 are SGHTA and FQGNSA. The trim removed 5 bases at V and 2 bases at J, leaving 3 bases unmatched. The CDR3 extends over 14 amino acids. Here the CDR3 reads CASSKGQGNYGYTF. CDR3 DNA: TGTGCCAGCAGCAAGGGACAGGGAAACTATGGCTACACCTTC.